Each of the 18 T cell receptor beta chains below was sequenced from the same sample in a study of graft-versus-host responses after intestinal transplantation. The assay was immunoSEQ multiplex PCR, and TCRdb's table has in-frame clones only and misses some. The sample shows tens of thousands of clones, 90% to 95% of them seen only once. These TCRs' antigens remain unknown. Source: unstimulated CD8+ T cells sorted from spleen or lymph node cells, taken before intestinal transplant. The receptors here all came from a human donor who received an intestinal transplant.

J is TRBJ1-5 and V is TRBV19, with D perhaps matching TRBD1 (5 bases). Germline V CDR1 and CDR2: LNHDA, SQIVND (reference sequence). V lost 6 bases, J lost 5 bases, and 14 bases lay in between. This CDR3 is built from 14 residues. The CDR3, as DNA: TGTGCCAGTAGGGGGTTAGGGGCTGATCAGCCCCAGCATTTT. Encoded protein: CASRGLGADQPQHF.

The chain recombines TRBV10-2 with TRBJ2-1, with 8 bases matching TRBD2. The CDR3 is made up of 16 amino acids. Trimming at V came to 0 bases and at J to 7 bases, leaving 8 bases not matched to a gene. The germline gives CDR1 WSHSY, CDR2 SAAADI. DNA of the CDR3: TGCGCCAGCAGTGAGTCTGGTGGTAGCGGGATAAATGAGCAGTTCTTC. Translation gives CASSESGGSGINEQFF.

This clone was recorded only once. The chain has TRBV19 and TRBJ2-7; 10 nucleotides line up with TRBD1. This CDR3 contains 15 residues. CDR1 and CDR2 (germline): LNHDA, SQIVND (reference sequence). V dropped 2 bases and J dropped 6; count of bases not matched to a gene: 7. CDR3: CASSIRGQGPSEQYF. CDR3 nucleotide sequence: TGTGCCAGTAGTATAAGGGGACAGGGGCCGTCCGAGCAGTACTTC.

This chain connects TRBV2 to TRBJ1-6; 7 bases line up with TRBD1. Germline V gene lookup returns CDR1 SNHLY and CDR2 FYNNEI. J gave up 0 bases and V 6 bases, and 2 bases lay outside the gene matches. This CDR3 comprises 15 residues. Here the CDR3 DNA reads TGTGCCAGCAGACAGGGGAGCTCCTATAATTCACCCCTCCACTTT. It specifies CASRQGSSYNSPLHF.

The chain has TRBV4-1 and TRBJ1-2, with D possibly matching TRBD1 (6 bases). V was trimmed by 6 bases and J by 7 bases, leaving 18 bases between them. The CDR3 spans 14 residues. Per germline, CDR1 MGHRA and CDR2 YSYEKL. CDR3 DNA: TGCGCCAGCAGTTCGAGGCAGGGGTTGAGTGGCTACACCTTC. Translating it yields CASSSRQGLSGYTF.

The rearrangement links TRBV6-1 to TRBJ1-3; D is possibly TRBD1 (5 bases). Deletions cut 11 bases from V and 0 bases from J, with 17 bases between. The CDR3 spans 15 residues. Germline V lookup: CDR1 MNHNS, CDR2 SASEGT. The CDR3 coding sequence is TGTGCCTCCTCCCAGGGTATGTCCTCTGGAAACACCATATATTTT. Its protein is CASSQGMSSGNTIYF.

The chain joins TRBV6-6 to TRBJ1-2, with 8 bases that match TRBD1. V lost 7 bases to trimming and J lost 4 bases; unmatched junction nucleotides: 8. The CDR3 consists of 14 residues. Germline CDR1 MNHNY, CDR2 SVGAGI (reference sequence). CDR3 nucleotide sequence: TGTGCCAGCACCCAGGGACAGGTGGGCTATGGCTACACCTTC. Its protein is CASTQGQVGYGYTF.

The chain uses TRBV30 and TRBJ2-7; D not certain. Trimming took 8 bases from V and 1 from J, leaving 12 bases between them. In germline, CDR1 is GTSNPN, CDR2 SVGIG (reference sequence). This CDR3 is 12 amino acids long. Here the CDR3 DNA reads TGTGCCGCGGAAGGCGGATCCTACGAGCAGTACTTC. It specifies CAAEGGSYEQYF.

The CDR3 bases are TGTGCCAGCAGCAAGGCGGGCTTCGGTAGTCAGCCCCAGCATTTT. This translates into CASSKAGFGSQPQHF. The chain has TRBV27 and TRBJ1-5; D not resolved. The CDR3 is made up of 15 amino acids. Germline V gene lookup returns CDR1 MNHEY and CDR2 SMNVEV (reference sequence). V was trimmed by 6 bases and J by 6 bases, leaving 18 bases between them.

This rearrangement joins TRBV16 to TRBJ2-7, with 8 bases aligning to TRBD1. The CDR3 spans 17 residues. The germline gives CDR1 KGHSY, CDR2 FQNENV. With 0 bases clipped from V and 2 bases from J, the junction kept 9 bases outside the gene matches. The CDR3 region has the DNA TGTGCCAGCAGCCAATCGGGACAGGCCCTTGGGACCTACGAGCAGTACTTC. Amino acids: CASSQSGQALGTYEQYF.

The V call is TRBV12-5, the J call TRBJ2-7; 8 bases map to TRBD2. Looked up from germline, CDR1 is LGHNT and CDR2 is FRNRAP. The CDR3 runs 15 residues. V dropped 6 bases and J dropped 3; count of bases not matched to a gene: 10. CDR3 sequence: CASGDGLAGNYEQYF. In DNA form, the CDR3 reads TGTGCTAGTGGAGACGGACTAGCCGGCAACTACGAGCAGTACTTC.

CDR3 in DNA: TGTGCCAGCATGGGACAGCCTACTAACTATGGCTACACCTTC. Protein product: CASMGQPTNYGYTF. This rearrangement joins TRBV11-2 to TRBJ1-2; 7 nucleotides line up with TRBD1. Trimming at V came to 7 bases and at J to 0 bases, leaving 5 bases not matched to a gene. This CDR3 comprises 14 residues. Germline loops: CDR1 SGHAT, CDR2 FQNNGV.

This CDR3 reads CASSYSSGSFYEQYF. CDR3 nucleotides: TGTGCCAGCAGTTACAGTAGCGGGAGTTTCTACGAGCAGTACTTC. The V call is TRBV6-5, the J call TRBJ2-7, with 9 bases matching TRBD2. The J segment lost 3 bases and the V segment lost 2 bases, leaving 5 bases of the junction unmatched. This CDR3 contains 15 residues. Germline loops: CDR1 MNHEY, CDR2 SVGAGI.

V is TRBV30 and J is TRBJ2-3; D possibly corresponds to TRBD1 (5 bases). The CDR3 consists of 14 residues. V was clipped by 2 bases and J by 1 base, with 10 bases between them. CDR1 GTSNPN and CDR2 SVGIG come from the germline V gene (reference sequence). CDR3 region: CAWSPGQGTDTQYF. CDR3 nucleotides: TGTGCCTGGAGTCCAGGGCAGGGCACAGATACGCAGTATTTT.

The rearrangement joins TRBV30 to TRBJ2-2; D remains unclear. The germline V and J ends were trimmed by 4 bases and 1 base, with 7 bases remaining between them. Germline V gene lookup returns CDR1 GTSNPN and CDR2 SVGIG (reference sequence). This CDR3 has 13 amino acids. CDR3 in amino acids: CAWISVNTGELFF. CDR3 sequence (DNA): TGTGCCTGGATATCAGTGAACACCGGGGAGCTGTTTTTT. Full variable domain (remainder filled in from reference TRBV30 and TRBJ2-2): SQTIHQWPATLVQPVGSPLSLECTVEGTSNPNLYWYRQAAGRGLQLLFYSVGIGQISSEVPQNLSASRPQDRQFILSSKKLLLSDSGFYLCAWISVNTGELFFGEGSRLTVL.

The chain couples TRBV13 to TRBJ1-3; unclear D gene. With 3 bases removed from V and 0 bases from J, the gap between germline ends came to 6 bases. CDR1 and CDR2 from the germline V gene are PRHDT and FYEKMQ (reference sequence). The length of the CDR3 is 14 residues. The CDR3 DNA reads TGTGCCAGCAGCTTCGGGAGCTCTGGAAACACCATATATTTT. It is translated as CASSFGSSGNTIYF.

The V call is TRBV6-1, the J call TRBJ1-5; 8 bases are a match to TRBD1. The CDR3 runs to 15 residues. The germline CDR1 and CDR2 sequences are MNHNS and SASEGT. J lost 3 bases, V lost 6 bases, and 7 bases had no gene match. This CDR3 reads CASSIDRGNNQPQHF. The CDR3 bases are TGTGCCAGCAGCATCGACAGGGGAAACAATCAGCCCCAGCATTTT.

The V gene is TRBV4-3, the J gene TRBJ1-2, with D uncertain. CDR1 and CDR2 (germline): LGHNA, YSLEER. V lost 0 bases and J lost 5, with 13 bases in between. CDR3 length: 15 residues. The CDR3 reads CASSQDRGIPYGYTF. CDR3 DNA sequence: TGCGCCAGCAGCCAAGATCGGGGAATCCCTTATGGCTACACCTTC.